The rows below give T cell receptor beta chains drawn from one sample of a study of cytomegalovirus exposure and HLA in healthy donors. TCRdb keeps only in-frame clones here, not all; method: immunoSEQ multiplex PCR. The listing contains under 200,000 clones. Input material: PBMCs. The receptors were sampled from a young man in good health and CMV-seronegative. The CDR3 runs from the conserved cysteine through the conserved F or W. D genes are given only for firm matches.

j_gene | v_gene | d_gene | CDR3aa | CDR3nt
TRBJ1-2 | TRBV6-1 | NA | CASSDPLQGLIGYTF | TGTGCCAGCAGTGACCCTTTACAGGGTCTTATTGGCTACACCTTC
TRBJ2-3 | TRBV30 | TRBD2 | CAWSGGGSSQDTQYF | TGTGCCTGGAGTGGGGGCGGGAGTTCCCAAGATACGCAGTATTTT
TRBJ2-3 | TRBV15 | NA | CATRQGVRDTQYF | TGTGCCACCCGGCAAGGGGTAAGAGATACGCAGTATTTT
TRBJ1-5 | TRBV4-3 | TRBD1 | CASSLGQGEQPQHF | TGCGCCAGCAGCCTTGGACAGGGTGAGCAGCCCCAGCATTTT
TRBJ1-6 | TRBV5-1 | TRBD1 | CATGTGGESSPLHF | TGCGCCACCGGGACAGGGGGCGAGAGCTCACCCCTCCACTTT
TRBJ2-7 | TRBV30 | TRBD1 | CAWTGQDSYEQYF | TGTGCCTGGACTGGACAGGACTCCTACGAGCAGTACTTC
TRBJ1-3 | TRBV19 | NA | CASSPQDNSGNTIYF | TGTGCCAGTAGTCCCCAGGACAACTCTGGAAACACCATATATTTT
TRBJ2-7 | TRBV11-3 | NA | CASSLAVSDEQYF | TGTGCCAGCAGCTTAGCGGTGTCCGACGAGCAGTACTTC
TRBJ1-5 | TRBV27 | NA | CASSPGLSNQPQHF | TGTGCCAGCAGTCCGGGACTTAGCAATCAGCCCCAGCATTTT
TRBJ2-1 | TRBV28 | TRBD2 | CASSLAGESGYNEQFF | TGTGCCAGCAGTTTAGCGGGAGAGAGTGGGTACAATGAGCAGTTCTTC
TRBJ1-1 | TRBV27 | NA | CASSLSRDTEAFF | TGTGCCAGCAGTTTATCCAGGGACACTGAAGCTTTCTTT
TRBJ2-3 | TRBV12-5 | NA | CASGFTRRGSDTQYF | TGTGCTAGTGGTTTCACGCGGAGGGGTTCGGATACGCAGTATTTT
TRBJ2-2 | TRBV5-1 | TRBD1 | CASSWDSYTGELFF | TGCGCCAGCAGCTGGGACAGCTACACCGGGGAGCTGTTTTTT
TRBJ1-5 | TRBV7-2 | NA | CASSVNSGNQPQHF | TGTGCCAGCAGCGTAAATTCAGGAAATCAGCCCCAGCATTTT
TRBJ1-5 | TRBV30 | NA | CAWGRQQSTPQHF | TGTGCCTGGGGCCGACAGCAATCAACGCCCCAGCATTTT
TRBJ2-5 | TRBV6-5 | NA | CASKDTKETQYF | TGTGCCAGCAAGGACACTAAAGAGACCCAGTACTTC
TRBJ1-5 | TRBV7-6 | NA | CASSPLGGTVANNQPQHF | TGTGCCAGCAGCCCCCTAGGAGGGACGGTAGCGAACAATCAGCCCCAGCATTTT
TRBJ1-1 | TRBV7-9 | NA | CASERGNTEAFF | TGTGCCAGCGAAAGGGGAAACACTGAAGCTTTCTTT
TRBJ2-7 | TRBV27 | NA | CASRAGNSYEQYF | TGTGCCAGCAGGGCCGGGAACTCCTACGAGCAGTACTTC
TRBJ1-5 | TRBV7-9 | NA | CASSLDDRGHGNQPQHF | TGTGCCAGCAGCTTAGATGACCGGGGTCATGGCAATCAGCCCCAGCATTTT
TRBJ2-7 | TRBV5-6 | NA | CASSSNGGLDYEQYF | TGTGCCAGCAGCTCGAATGGGGGACTGGACTACGAGCAGTACTTC
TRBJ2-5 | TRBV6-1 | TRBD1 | CASNNRGRETQYF | TGTGCCAGTAACAACAGGGGGCGGGAGACCCAGTACTTC
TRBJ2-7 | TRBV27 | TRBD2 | CASSLVGDGRDEQYF | TGTGCCAGCAGTTTAGTAGGGGACGGGAGGGACGAGCAGTACTTC
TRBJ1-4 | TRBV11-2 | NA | CASSLPDGRVNEKLFF | TGTGCCAGCAGCCTCCCGGACGGGAGAGTTAATGAAAAACTGTTTTTT
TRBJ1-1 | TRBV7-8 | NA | CASSFGGVNTEAFF | TGTGCCAGCAGCTTTGGGGGGGTGAACACTGAAGCTTTCTTT
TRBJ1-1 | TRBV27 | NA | CASSSFRADAEAFF | TGTGCCAGCAGTTCCTTCAGGGCGGACGCTGAAGCTTTCTTT
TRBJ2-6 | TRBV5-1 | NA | CASGSPSGANVLTF | TGCGCCAGCGGGAGTCCCTCTGGGGCCAACGTCCTGACTTTC
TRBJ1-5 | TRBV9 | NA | CASSVGGPGGNQPQHF | TGTGCCAGCAGCGTAGGAGGGCCCGGGGGCAATCAGCCCCAGCATTTT
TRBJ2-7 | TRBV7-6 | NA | CARGRAGAKTVDEQYF | TGTGCCAGGGGGCGGGCAGGGGCGAAGACCGTAGACGAGCAGTACTTC
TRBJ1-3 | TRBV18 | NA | CASSPEQGGNTIYF | TGTGCCAGCTCACCAGAACAGGGCGGAAACACCATATATTTT
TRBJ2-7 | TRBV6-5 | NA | CASSYSITGSYEQYF | TGTGCCAGCAGTTACTCGATCACCGGCTCCTACGAGCAGTACTTC
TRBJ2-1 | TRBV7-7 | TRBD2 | CASSLSTGGSEQFF | TGTGCCAGCAGCTTATCCACGGGAGGGTCTGAGCAGTTCTTC
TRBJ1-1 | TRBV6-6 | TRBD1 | CASTEVGQGVTEAFF | TGTGCCAGCACCGAAGTGGGACAGGGGGTTACTGAAGCTTTCTTT
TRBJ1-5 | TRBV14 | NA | CASSLSAGANQPQHF | TGTGCCAGCAGCCTATCCGCGGGGGCAAATCAGCCCCAGCATTTT
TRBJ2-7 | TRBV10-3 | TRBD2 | CAISGTSGYEQYF | TGTGCCATCAGCGGGACTAGCGGCTACGAGCAGTACTTC
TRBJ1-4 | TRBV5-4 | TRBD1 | CASSFDRGDEKLFF | TGTGCCAGCAGCTTCGACAGGGGGGATGAAAAACTGTTTTTT
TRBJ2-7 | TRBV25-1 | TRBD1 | CASSGRDRFVSEQYF | TGTGCCAGCAGTGGGCGGGACAGGTTCGTCTCCGAGCAGTACTTC
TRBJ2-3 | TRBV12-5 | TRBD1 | CASGLGQGGRTDTQYF | TGTGCTAGTGGTTTGGGACAGGGGGGCCGCACAGATACGCAGTATTTT
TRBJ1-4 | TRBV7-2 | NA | CASSYDRLGSPATNEKLFF | TGTGCCAGCAGCTACGACAGGCTTGGGTCCCCGGCAACTAATGAAAAACTGTTTTTT
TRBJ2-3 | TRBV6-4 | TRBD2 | CASRDLAGGPDTQYF | TGTGCCAGCAGAGACCTAGCGGGAGGTCCAGATACGCAGTATTTT